Here is one T cell receptor beta chain with its context. Its antigen is still unknown. This record comes from a study of OX40 agonist ivuxolimab in advanced cancers. Across the study: Patients were dosed with the agonistic anti-OX40 (CD134) antibody ivuxolimab. Among those treated, three patients had partial responses, one with hepatocellular carcinoma and two with cutaneous melanoma.

Study-wide results and limits: Also showing low normalized T-cell clonal expansion were some of the nonresponders. Relatively little clonal expansion, among the lowest observed, appeared in partial responders at 0.1-3.0 mg/kg.

Generated by immunoSEQ multiplex PCR, the TCRdb table keeps only in-frame clones and is missing some. This repertoire shows some 40,000 clones, approximately 80% found once; its top ten account for approximately 22%. The CDR3 is 19 residues long. CDR1 and CDR2 (germline): MDHEN, SYDVKM. Trimming took off 2 bases at V and 0 bases at J, with 19 bases between the two ends. Sequencing used CD4+ or CD8+ T cells sorted from blood, obtained in a trial of the OX40 agonist ivuxolimab. V and J are TRBV28 and TRBJ1-4; tentative D call: TRBD1 (5 bases). The receptor comes from an adult with an advanced solid tumor such as melanoma, head and neck, liver or kidney cancer. DNA for the CDR3: TGTGCCAGCAGTTTAACCCGTGGCAGGGCTGGGACAACTAATGAAAAACTGTTTTTT. This sequence encodes CASSLTRGRAGTTNEKLFF. Using reference TRBV28 and TRBJ1-4 for the parts outside the CDR3, the full variable domain is DVKVTQSSRYLVKRTGEKVFLECVQDMDHENMFWYRQDPGLGLRLIYFSYDVKMKEKGDIPEGYSVSREKKERFSLILESASTNQTSMYLCASSLTRGRAGTTNEKLFFGSGTQLSVL.